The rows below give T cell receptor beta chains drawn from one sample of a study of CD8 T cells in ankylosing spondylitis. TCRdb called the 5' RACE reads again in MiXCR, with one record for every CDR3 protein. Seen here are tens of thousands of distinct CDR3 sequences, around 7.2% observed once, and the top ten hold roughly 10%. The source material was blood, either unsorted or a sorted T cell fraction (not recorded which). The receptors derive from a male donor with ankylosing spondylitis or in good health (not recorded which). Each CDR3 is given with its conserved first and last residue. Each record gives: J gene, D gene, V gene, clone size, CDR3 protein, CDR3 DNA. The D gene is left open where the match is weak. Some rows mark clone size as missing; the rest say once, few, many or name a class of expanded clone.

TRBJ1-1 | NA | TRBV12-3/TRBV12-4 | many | CASTQTTSTEAFF | TGTGCCAGCACCCAAACTACGAGCACTGAAGCTTTCTTT
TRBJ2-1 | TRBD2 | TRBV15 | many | CATSRVGSWTRPHNEQFF | TGTGCCACCAGCAGAGTGGGTAGCTGGACTAGACCCCACAATGAGCAGTTCTTC
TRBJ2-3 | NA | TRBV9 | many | CASSKVTDTQYF | TGTGCCAGCAGCAAAGTGACAGATACGCAGTATTTT
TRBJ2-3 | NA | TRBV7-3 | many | CASSSVGGISTDTQYF | TGTGCCAGCAGCAGCGTTGGTGGAATTAGTACAGATACGCAGTATTTT
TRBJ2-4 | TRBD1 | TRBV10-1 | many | CASSRDRENIQYF | TGCGCCAGCAGCCGGGACAGGGAAAACATTCAGTACTTC
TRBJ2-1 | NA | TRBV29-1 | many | CSVVLLNEQFF | TGCAGCGTTGTACTCCTCAATGAGCAGTTCTTC
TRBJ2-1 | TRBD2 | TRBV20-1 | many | CSAEGGSGGIYNEQFF | TGCAGTGCCGAGGGAGGTAGCGGGGGGATTTACAATGAGCAGTTCTTC
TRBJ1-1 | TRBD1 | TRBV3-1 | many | CASMGDRWNTEAFF | TGTGCCAGCATGGGGGACAGGTGGAACACTGAAGCTTTCTTT
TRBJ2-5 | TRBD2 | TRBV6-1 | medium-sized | CASRRTSGTRKETQYF | TGTGCCAGCAGACGGACTAGCGGGACCCGAAAAGAGACCCAGTACTTC
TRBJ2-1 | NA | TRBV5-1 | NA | CASSLAGDFSHEQFF | TGCGCCAGCAGCTTGGCGGGAGACTTCAGCCATGAGCAGTTCTTC
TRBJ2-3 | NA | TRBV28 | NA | CASSYYSTDTQYF | TGTGCCAGCAGTTACTATAGCACAGATACGCAGTATTTT
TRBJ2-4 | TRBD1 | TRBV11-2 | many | CASSSGQGNIQYF | TGTGCCAGCAGCTCTGGACAGGGGAACATTCAGTACTTC
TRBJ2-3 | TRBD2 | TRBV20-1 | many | CSATPEIGLAGPRTDTQYF | TGCAGTGCTACCCCTGAAATAGGACTAGCGGGTCCCCGGACAGATACGCAGTATTTT
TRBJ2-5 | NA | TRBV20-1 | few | CSARPGRRETQYF | TGCAGTGCTAGACCGGGGAGAAGGGAGACCCAGTACTTC
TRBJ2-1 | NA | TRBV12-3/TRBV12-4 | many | CASSLRQGYNEQFF | TGTGCCAGCAGTTTAAGGCAAGGTTACAATGAGCAGTTCTTC
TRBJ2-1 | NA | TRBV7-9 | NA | CASSLKLAEEQFF | TGTGCCAGCAGCTTAAAACTAGCAGAGGAGCAGTTCTTC
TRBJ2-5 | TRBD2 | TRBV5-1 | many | CASSLENGRKETQYF | TGCGCCAGCAGCTTGGAAAACGGGAGGAAAGAGACCCAGTACTTC